Listed below are T cell receptor beta chains from one sample, sequenced in a study of T cell responses to AZD1222 COVID-19 vaccine. Clones were read by immunoSEQ multiplex PCR, and TCRdb kept only the in-frame ones, dropping some. The sample lists about 140,000 clones; approximately 90% were seen once. The sequencing here drew on peripheral blood, taken on day 0 of AZD1222 vaccination. These receptors were obtained from an adult in good health. The CDR3 runs from the conserved cysteine through the conserved F or W. D genes are given only for firm matches. The size field is filled for only some rows; it gives once, few, many or a size class.

>TRBV3-1/TRBV3-2|NA|NA|TRBJ1-2
CASSQRELGPAGYTF
TGTGCCAGCAGCCAGAGAGAATTGGGGCCAGCTGGCTACACCTTC
>TRBV3-1/TRBV3-2|NA|TRBD2|TRBJ2-2
CASSQVELAGHTGELFF
TGTGCCAGCAGCCAAGTCGAACTAGCGGGGCACACCGGGGAGCTGTTTTTT
>TRBV11-1|NA|NA|TRBJ2-7
CASSLSMDEQYF
TGTGCCAGCAGCTTATCGATGGACGAGCAGTACTTC
>TRBV19|NA|NA|TRBJ2-1
CASSRTLNEQFF
TGTGCCAGTAGTCGAACCCTAAATGAGCAGTTCTTC
>TRBV6-5|NA|NA|TRBJ2-7
CASQSLGLYEQYF
TGTGCCAGCCAGTCTCTCGGGCTCTACGAGCAGTACTTC
>TRBV5-4|NA|NA|TRBJ1-2
CASSLEGTRSRGYTF
TGTGCCAGCAGCTTGGAGGGTACTAGGTCGCGGGGCTACACCTTC
>TRBV15|NA|NA|TRBJ1-4
CATTQGKTNEKLFF
TGTGCCACCACCCAGGGGAAAACTAATGAAAAACTGTTTTTT
>TRBV9|NA|NA|TRBJ2-6
CASSVVGGSGANVLTF
TGTGCCAGCAGCGTAGTTGGGGGCTCTGGGGCCAACGTCCTGACTTTC
>TRBV2|NA|NA|TRBJ1-4
CASSAHRRLANEKLFF
TGTGCCAGCAGTGCACACAGGCGACTAGCAAATGAAAAACTGTTTTTT
>TRBV14|NA|TRBD2|TRBJ2-7
CASSQRTGREDEQYF
TGTGCCAGCAGCCAAAGAACAGGGCGGGAGGACGAGCAGTACTTC
>TRBV6-6|NA|TRBD1|TRBJ1-2
CASSSWPTGNYGYTF
TGTGCCAGCAGTTCGTGGCCGACAGGGAACTATGGCTACACCTTC
>TRBV11-2|NA|TRBD2|TRBJ2-3
CASSFLGGGGTDTQYF
TGTGCCAGCAGCTTCCTTGGCGGGGGAGGGACAGATACGCAGTATTTT
>TRBV6-5|NA|TRBD1|TRBJ1-1
CASSYFTWDSHTEAFF
TGTGCCAGCAGTTATTTCACTTGGGACAGTCACACTGAAGCTTTCTTT
>TRBV7-2|NA|NA|TRBJ1-5
CASSLGEGQPQHF
TGTGCCAGCAGCTTAGGGGAAGGACAGCCCCAGCATTTT
>TRBV6-2/TRBV6-3|NA|TRBD1|TRBJ2-1
CASSLPRDRESYNEQFF
TGTGCCAGCAGTCTACCCCGGGACAGGGAGTCCTACAATGAGCAGTTCTTC
>TRBV28|NA|NA|TRBJ1-1
CASSLSRTGNTEAFF
TGTGCCAGCAGTTTATCCCGGACGGGGAACACTGAAGCTTTCTTT
>TRBV9|NA|NA|TRBJ1-6
CASSVGGRRNSPLHF
TGTGCCAGCAGCGTAGGTGGCAGGAGGAATTCACCCCTCCACTTT
>TRBV6-5|once|NA|TRBJ2-6
CASRAGSGANVLTF
TGTGCCAGCAGGGCAGGGAGTGGGGCCAACGTCCTGACTTTC
>TRBV7-2|NA|NA|TRBJ1-1
CASRFRDAGRTEAFF
TGTGCCAGCAGGTTCCGGGACGCCGGAAGAACTGAAGCTTTCTTT
>TRBV19|NA|NA|TRBJ2-2
CASSIGAGWNTGELFF
TGTGCCAGTAGTATAGGGGCAGGGTGGAACACCGGGGAGCTGTTTTTT
>TRBV4-2|few|NA|TRBJ1-2
CASSQDGWGGYTF
TGTGCCAGCAGCCAAGATGGATGGGGTGGCTACACCTTC
>TRBV6-2/TRBV6-3|NA|NA|TRBJ2-6
CASSYSGVGANVLTF
TGTGCCAGCAGTTACTCCGGGGTTGGGGCCAACGTCCTGACTTTC
>TRBV11-2|NA|NA|TRBJ1-2
CASSPTVAANGYTF
TGTGCCAGCAGCCCTACGGTAGCAGCAAATGGCTACACCTTC
>TRBV2|NA|NA|TRBJ1-1
CASPQATEAFF
TGTGCCAGTCCACAGGCCACTGAAGCTTTCTTT
>TRBV7-9|NA|NA|TRBJ1-1
CASSYPSAPGVNTEAFF
TGTGCCAGCAGCTACCCGTCCGCGCCGGGGGTGAACACTGAAGCTTTCTTT
>TRBV15|NA|NA|TRBJ1-3
CATSSYRAGSGNTIYF
TGTGCCACCAGCAGCTACAGGGCGGGCTCTGGAAACACCATATATTTT
>TRBV3-1/TRBV3-2|NA|NA|TRBJ2-3
CASSQELITRTGTDTQYF
TGTGCCAGCAGCCAAGAGCTGATAACGCGGACGGGCACAGATACGCAGTATTTT
>TRBV2|NA|NA|TRBJ2-5
CASSETGRRQETQYF
TGTGCCAGCAGTGAAACAGGGAGGCGGCAAGAGACCCAGTACTTC
>TRBV5-1|NA|TRBD2|TRBJ2-2
CASSREGGELFF
TGCGCCAGCAGCAGGGAGGGCGGGGAGCTGTTTTTT
>TRBV6-6|NA|TRBD1|TRBJ1-5
CASLGQGVNQPQHF
TGTGCCAGCCTGGGACAGGGGGTTAATCAGCCCCAGCATTTT
>TRBV7-2|few|NA|TRBJ1-5
CASSLTRNSNQPQHF
TGTGCCAGCAGCTTAACACGGAATAGCAATCAGCCCCAGCATTTT
>TRBV2|NA|NA|TRBJ1-1
CASSADVGNTEAFF
TGTGCCAGCAGTGCGGATGTCGGGAACACTGAAGCTTTCTTT
>TRBV7-9|NA|NA|TRBJ1-4
CASSLRGDGEKLFF
TGTGCCAGCAGCTTACGTGGGGATGGTGAAAAACTGTTTTTT
>TRBV11-2|NA|NA|TRBJ2-3
CASSLGVGAGTDTQYF
TGTGCCAGCAGCTTAGGGGTGGGAGCGGGCACAGATACGCAGTATTTT
>TRBV28|NA|NA|TRBJ2-2
CASSYAGHTGELFF
TGTGCCAGCAGCTATGCGGGTCACACCGGGGAGCTGTTTTTT
>TRBV5-8|NA|TRBD1|TRBJ2-3
CASSFGTGTHDTQYF
TGTGCCAGCAGCTTTGGGACAGGGACACACGATACGCAGTATTTT
>TRBV7-6|NA|NA|TRBJ1-6
CASSLDQRKYNSPLHF
TGTGCCAGCAGCTTAGATCAGAGAAAATATAATTCACCCCTCCACTTT
>TRBV7-6|NA|NA|TRBJ1-1
CASSYKYSPRYNVVLDTEAFF
TGTGCCAGCAGCTACAAATACAGCCCCCGTTACAACGTGGTTTTGGACACTGAAGCTTTCTTT
>TRBV6-5|NA|NA|TRBJ1-2
CASSYGQTNYGYTF
TGTGCCAGCAGTTACGGCCAGACTAACTATGGCTACACCTTC
>TRBV29-1|NA|NA|TRBJ2-7
CSVVALRVLNYEQYF
TGCAGCGTTGTGGCGTTACGGGTACTCAACTACGAGCAGTACTTC
>TRBV24-1|NA|TRBD2|TRBJ2-1
CATSDRTSGDSYNEQFF
TGTGCCACCAGTGATCGGACTAGCGGGGACTCCTACAATGAGCAGTTCTTC
>TRBV28|NA|NA|TRBJ2-3
CASSLGRGDTQYF
TGTGCCAGCAGCTTAGGGCGCGGGGATACGCAGTATTTT
>TRBV28|NA|TRBD1|TRBJ2-7
CASSRAGGAYEQYF
TGTGCCAGCAGTCGCGCAGGGGGTGCCTACGAGCAGTACTTC
>TRBV19|NA|NA|TRBJ2-3
CASSTSTTDTQYF
TGTGCCAGTAGTACCTCAACGACAGATACGCAGTATTTT
>TRBV6-6|NA|NA|TRBJ2-3
CASSPRVADTQYF
TGTGCCAGCAGTCCCAGGGTAGCAGATACGCAGTATTTT
>TRBV18|NA|TRBD1|TRBJ1-2
CASSPTGTAPLNYGYTF
TGTGCCAGCTCACCTACCGGGACAGCACCTTTGAACTATGGCTACACCTTC
>TRBV19|NA|NA|TRBJ1-2
CASSRHGYTF
TGTGCCAGTAGTAGGCATGGCTACACCTTC
>TRBV5-1|NA|TRBD1|TRBJ1-2
CASSLGQGGGYTF
TGCGCCAGCAGCCTTGGACAGGGCGGTGGCTACACCTTC
>TRBV6-1|NA|NA|TRBJ1-1
CASSEGQEAFF
TGTGCCAGCAGCGAAGGACAGGAAGCTTTCTTT
>TRBV11-2|NA|NA|TRBJ2-6
CASSLAGANVLTF
TGTGCCAGCAGCTTGGCTGGGGCCAACGTCCTGACTTTC
>TRBV28|once|NA|TRBJ1-5
CASSVQRYSNQPQHF
TGTGCCAGCAGTGTACAGCGGTATAGCAATCAGCCCCAGCATTTT
>TRBV11-2|NA|TRBD2|TRBJ2-7
CASSRDGTSGNYEQYF
TGTGCCAGCAGCCGCGATGGGACTAGCGGGAACTACGAGCAGTACTTC
>TRBV28|NA|NA|TRBJ1-2
CASKGFGSGYTF
TGTGCCAGCAAGGGGTTTGGGAGCGGCTACACCTTC
>TRBV18|NA|NA|TRBJ1-5
CASSPSDSNQPQHF
TGTGCCAGCTCACCGAGCGATAGCAATCAGCCCCAGCATTTT
>TRBV27|NA|TRBD1|TRBJ2-7
CASNLSPDRPTYEQYF
TGTGCCAGCAACCTAAGCCCGGACAGGCCCACCTACGAGCAGTACTTC
>TRBV2|NA|NA|TRBJ2-7
CASSEGGAEQYF
TGTGCCAGCAGTGAAGGGGGCGCCGAGCAGTACTTC
>TRBV14|NA|TRBD1|TRBJ1-1
CASRPTTGGNTEAFF
TGTGCCAGCAGGCCTACGACAGGGGGGAACACTGAAGCTTTCTTT